The clone carrying this TCR beta chain was counted only a few times. This entry is derived from a study of T-cell memory formation after mild COVID-19. Study as a whole: Clustering of TCRs was largely donor specific.

TCR alpha and TCR beta cDNA libraries carrying sample barcodes and UMIs were produced by 5'RACE using constant-segment primers. TCRdb called the 5' RACE reads again in MiXCR, with one record for every CDR3 protein. The sample has about 180,000 distinct CDR3 sequences; approximately 17% are singletons. From germline, CDR1 is SGHRS and CDR2 YFSETQ. The CDR3 has 14 residues. Trimming cost V 4 bases and J 1 base, with 9 bases left between them. V and J are TRBV5-1 and TRBJ1-3; D is unresolved. Sequences were obtained from PBMCs or a T cell subset sorted from them (not recorded which). The sequence came from a man between 18 and 35 years old who had mild COVID-19 (a few samples of this study predate the infection). Cell type and time point are not known. The CDR3 region is CASSPTESGNTIYF. The DNA of the CDR3 is TGCGCCAGCAGCCCTACAGAGTCTGGAAACACCATATATTTT. The complete variable domain, with remaining parts taken from reference TRBV5-1 and TRBJ1-3, reads KAGVTQTPRYLIKTRGQQVTLSCSPISGHRSVSWYQQTPGQGLQFLFEYFSETQRNKGNFPGRFSGRQFSNSRSEMNVSTLELGDSALYLCASSPTESGNTIYFGEGSWLTVV.